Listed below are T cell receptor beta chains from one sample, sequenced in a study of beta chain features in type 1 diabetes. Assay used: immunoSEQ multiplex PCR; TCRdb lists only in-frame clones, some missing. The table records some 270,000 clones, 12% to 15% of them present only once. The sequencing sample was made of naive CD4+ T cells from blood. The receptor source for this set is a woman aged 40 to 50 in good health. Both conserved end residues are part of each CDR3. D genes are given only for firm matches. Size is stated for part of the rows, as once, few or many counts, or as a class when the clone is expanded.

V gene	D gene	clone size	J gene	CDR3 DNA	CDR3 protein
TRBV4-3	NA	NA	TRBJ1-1	TGCGCCAGCAGCCAAGTTTCGTCCCGGGGAGCTTTCTTT	CASSQVSSRGAFF
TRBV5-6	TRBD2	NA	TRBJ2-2	TGTGCCAGCAGCTTGATTAAAAGGACTAGCCTCACCGGGGAGCTGTTTTTT	CASSLIKRTSLTGELFF
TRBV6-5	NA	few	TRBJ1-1	TGTGCCAGCAGTTACGTCGCAGGGACTGCCACTGAAGCTTTCTTT	CASSYVAGTATEAFF
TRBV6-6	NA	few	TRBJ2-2	TGTGCCAGCAGTTTGGACTGGAACACCGGGGAGCTGTTTTTT	CASSLDWNTGELFF
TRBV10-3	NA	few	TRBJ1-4	TGTGCCATCAGCCCGGGACAAGGAAAGGAAAAACTGTTTTTT	CAISPGQGKEKLFF
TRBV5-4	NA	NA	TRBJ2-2	TGTGCCAGCAGCATGGGGAGCAACACCGGGGAGCTGTTTTTT	CASSMGSNTGELFF
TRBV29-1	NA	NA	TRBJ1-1	TGCAGCGTGGGGGGGGATTTGGGTACTTTCTTT	CSVGGDLGTFF
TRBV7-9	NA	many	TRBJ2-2	TGTGCCAGCAGCATCAGCGGCGGGGAGCTGTTTTTT	CASSISGGELFF
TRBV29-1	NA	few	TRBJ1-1	TGCAGCGTTGAACGGTCAATGAACACTGAAGCTTTCTTT	CSVERSMNTEAFF
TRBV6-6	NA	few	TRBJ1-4	TGTGCCAGCCGACCTGGGACTGGGGAAAAACTGTTTTTT	CASRPGTGEKLFF
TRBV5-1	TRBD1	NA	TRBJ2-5	TGCGCCAGCAGTTCTGACAGGGGCGAGACCCAGTACTTC	CASSSDRGETQYF
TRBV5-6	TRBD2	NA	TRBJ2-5	TGTGCCAGCAGTGAGCCGCGCGGGGGTCTGGGAGAGACCCAGTACTTC	CASSEPRGGLGETQYF